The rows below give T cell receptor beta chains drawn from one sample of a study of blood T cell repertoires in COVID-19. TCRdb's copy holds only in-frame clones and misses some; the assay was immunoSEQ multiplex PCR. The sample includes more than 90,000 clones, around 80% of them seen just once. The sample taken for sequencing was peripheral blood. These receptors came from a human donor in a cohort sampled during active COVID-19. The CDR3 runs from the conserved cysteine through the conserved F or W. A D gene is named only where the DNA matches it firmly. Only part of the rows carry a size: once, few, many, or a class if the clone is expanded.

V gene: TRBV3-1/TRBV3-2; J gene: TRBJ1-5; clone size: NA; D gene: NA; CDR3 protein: CASSHDGGGQPQHF; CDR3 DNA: TGTGCCAGCAGCCATGACGGGGGTGGCCAGCCCCAGCATTTT
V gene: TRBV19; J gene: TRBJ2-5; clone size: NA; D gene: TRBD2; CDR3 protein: CASSMQGLAFVLGETQYF; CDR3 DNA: TGTGCCAGTAGTATGCAGGGACTAGCATTCGTCCTCGGGGAGACCCAGTACTTC
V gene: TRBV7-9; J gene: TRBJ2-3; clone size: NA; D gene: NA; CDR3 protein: CASSFAGGTTDTQYF; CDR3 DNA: TGTGCCAGCAGCTTTGCGGGCGGAACCACAGATACGCAGTATTTT
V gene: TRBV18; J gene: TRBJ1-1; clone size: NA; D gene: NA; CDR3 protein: CASSPQTVDSEAFF; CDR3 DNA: TGTGCCAGCTCACCACAGACAGTCGATTCTGAAGCTTTCTTT
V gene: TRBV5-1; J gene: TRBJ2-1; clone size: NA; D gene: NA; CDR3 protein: CASSLPTQNNEQFF; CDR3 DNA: TGCGCCAGCAGTCTTCCGACACAAAACAATGAGCAGTTCTTC
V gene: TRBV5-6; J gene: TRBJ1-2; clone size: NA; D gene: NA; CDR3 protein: CASSLEVGGNYGYTF; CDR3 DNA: TGTGCCAGCAGTCTGGAGGTAGGCGGAAACTATGGCTACACCTTC
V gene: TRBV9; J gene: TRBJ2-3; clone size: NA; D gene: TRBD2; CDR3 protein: CASSVTLAGGTDTQYF; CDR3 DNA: TGTGCCAGCAGCGTAACTCTAGCGGGGGGTACAGATACGCAGTATTTT
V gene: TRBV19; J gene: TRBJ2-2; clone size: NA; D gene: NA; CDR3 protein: CASSIDRPGTGELFF; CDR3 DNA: TGTGCCAGTAGTATAGATCGACCGGGGACCGGGGAGCTGTTTTTT
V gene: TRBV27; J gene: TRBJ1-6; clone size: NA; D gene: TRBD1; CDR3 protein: CASSLSPGGSPLHF; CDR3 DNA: TGTGCCAGCAGTTTATCGCCAGGGGGGTCACCCCTCCACTTT
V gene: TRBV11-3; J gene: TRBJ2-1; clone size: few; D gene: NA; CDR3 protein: CASSSNIAALNEQFF; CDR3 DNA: TGTGCCAGCAGCTCCAATATAGCGGCACTTAATGAGCAGTTCTTC
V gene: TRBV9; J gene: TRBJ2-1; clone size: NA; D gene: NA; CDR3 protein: CASSVGLAYNEQFF; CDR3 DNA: TGTGCCAGCAGCGTAGGGCTAGCCTACAATGAGCAGTTCTTC
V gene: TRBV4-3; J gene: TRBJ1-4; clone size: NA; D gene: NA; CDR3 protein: CASSQETGRNEKLFF; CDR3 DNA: TGCGCCAGCAGCCAAGAAACAGGGAGAAATGAAAAACTGTTTTTT
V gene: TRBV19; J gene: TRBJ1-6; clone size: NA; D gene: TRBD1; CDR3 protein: CASTRDSLSVNSPLHF; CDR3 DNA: TGTGCCAGCACCCGGGACAGCCTTTCTGTTAATTCACCCCTCCACTTT
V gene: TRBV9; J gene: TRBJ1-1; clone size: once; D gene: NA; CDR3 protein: CASSVDPLGGLGANTEAFF; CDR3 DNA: TGTGCCAGCAGCGTAGATCCCTTGGGAGGTTTGGGCGCGAACACTGAAGCTTTCTTT
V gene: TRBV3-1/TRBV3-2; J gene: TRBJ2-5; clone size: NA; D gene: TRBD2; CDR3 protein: CASIPSISGGEGTQYF; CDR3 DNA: TGTGCCAGCATTCCATCCATTAGCGGGGGGGAGGGGACCCAGTACTTC
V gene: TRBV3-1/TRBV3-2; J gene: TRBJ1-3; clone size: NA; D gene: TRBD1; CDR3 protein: CASSQGPPSQGISGNTIYF; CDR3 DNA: TGTGCCAGCAGCCAAGGCCCCCCCTCACAGGGGATATCTGGAAACACCATATATTTT
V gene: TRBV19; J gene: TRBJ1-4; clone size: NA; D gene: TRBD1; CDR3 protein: CASSTRQGSNEKLFF; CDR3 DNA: TGTGCCAGTAGTACCCGACAGGGGAGTAATGAAAAACTGTTTTTT
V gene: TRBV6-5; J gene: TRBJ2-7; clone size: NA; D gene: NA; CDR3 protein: CASSQGKRPYF; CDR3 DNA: TGTGCCAGCAGTCAGGGGAAACGCCCTTATTTC
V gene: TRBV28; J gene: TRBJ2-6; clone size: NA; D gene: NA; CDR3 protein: CASSLSAGANVLTF; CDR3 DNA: TGTGCCAGCAGTTTATCAGCTGGGGCCAACGTCCTGACTTTC
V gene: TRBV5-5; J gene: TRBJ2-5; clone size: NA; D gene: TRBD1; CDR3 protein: CASSLPGTGETQYF; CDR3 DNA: TGTGCCAGCAGCCTCCCCGGGACAGGGGAGACCCAGTACTTC
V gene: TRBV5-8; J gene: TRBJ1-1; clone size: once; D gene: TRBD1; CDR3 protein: CASSSDRVTEAFF; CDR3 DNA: TGTGCCAGCAGCTCTGACAGGGTCACTGAAGCTTTCTTT
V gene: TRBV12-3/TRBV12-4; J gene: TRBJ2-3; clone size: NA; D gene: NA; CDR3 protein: CASSLKGGDTQYF; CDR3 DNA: TGTGCCAGCAGCTTAAAGGGCGGGGATACGCAGTATTTT
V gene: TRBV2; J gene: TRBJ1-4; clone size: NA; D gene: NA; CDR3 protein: CASRGTPLGEKLFF; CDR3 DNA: TGTGCCAGCAGGGGGACACCGTTGGGAGAAAAACTGTTTTTT
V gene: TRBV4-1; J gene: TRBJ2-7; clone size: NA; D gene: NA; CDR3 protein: CASSQDRLTAGQYF; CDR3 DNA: TGCGCCAGCAGCCAAGATCGGCTCACGGCGGGGCAGTACTTC
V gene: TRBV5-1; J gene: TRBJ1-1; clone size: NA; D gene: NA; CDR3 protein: CASSMNGNTEAFF; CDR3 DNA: TGCGCCAGCAGTATGAACGGGAACACTGAAGCTTTCTTT
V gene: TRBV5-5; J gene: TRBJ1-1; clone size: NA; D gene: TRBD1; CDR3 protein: CASSFGQGNTEAFF; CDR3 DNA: TGTGCCAGCAGCTTTGGACAGGGGAACACTGAAGCTTTCTTT
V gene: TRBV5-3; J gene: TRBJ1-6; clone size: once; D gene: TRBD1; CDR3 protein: CARSLKVTGGVYNSPLHF; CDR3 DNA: TGTGCCAGAAGCCTCAAGGTCACAGGGGGGGTGTATAATTCACCCCTCCACTTT
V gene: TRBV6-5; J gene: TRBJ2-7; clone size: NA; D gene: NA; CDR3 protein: CASGQRLTYEQYF; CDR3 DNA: TGTGCCAGCGGACAGCGGCTAACCTACGAGCAGTACTTC
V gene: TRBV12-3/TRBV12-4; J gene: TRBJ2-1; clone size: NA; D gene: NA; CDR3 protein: CASSPSSYNEQFF; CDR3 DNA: TGTGCCAGCAGCCCGAGCTCCTACAATGAGCAGTTCTTC
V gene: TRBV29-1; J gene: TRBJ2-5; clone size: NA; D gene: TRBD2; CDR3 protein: CSVVNGGEETQYF; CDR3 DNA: TGCAGCGTTGTAAATGGGGGGGAAGAGACCCAGTACTTC
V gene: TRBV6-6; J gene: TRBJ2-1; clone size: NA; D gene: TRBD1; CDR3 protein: CASTDRQGNNEQFF; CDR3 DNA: TGTGCCAGCACCGACAGACAGGGCAACAATGAGCAGTTCTTC
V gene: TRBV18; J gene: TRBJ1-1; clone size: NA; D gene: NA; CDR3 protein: CASSPAPNTEAFF; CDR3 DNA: TGTGCCAGCTCACCGGCACCGAACACTGAAGCTTTCTTT
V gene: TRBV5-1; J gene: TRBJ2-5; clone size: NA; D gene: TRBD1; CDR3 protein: CASSPGTGGYQETQYF; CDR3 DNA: TGCGCCAGCAGCCCGGGGACAGGGGGTTACCAAGAGACCCAGTACTTC
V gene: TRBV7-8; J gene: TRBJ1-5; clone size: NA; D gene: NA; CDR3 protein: CAPEQGGDQPQHF; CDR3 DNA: TGTGCCCCCGAGCAGGGAGGAGATCAGCCCCAGCATTTT
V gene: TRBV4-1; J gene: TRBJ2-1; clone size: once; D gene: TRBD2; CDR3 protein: CASSQTSGSNYEQFF; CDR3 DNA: TGCGCCAGCAGCCAAACTAGCGGGAGCAACTATGAGCAGTTCTTC
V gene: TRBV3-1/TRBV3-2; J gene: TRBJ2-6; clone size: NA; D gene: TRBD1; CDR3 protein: CASSPGTGEWSGANVLTF; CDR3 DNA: TGTGCCAGCAGCCCCGGGACAGGGGAATGGTCTGGGGCCAACGTCCTGACTTTC
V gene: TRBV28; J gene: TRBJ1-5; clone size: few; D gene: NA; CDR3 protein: CASSQTTGYSNQPQHF; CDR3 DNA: TGTGCCAGCAGTCAGACGACAGGATATAGCAATCAGCCCCAGCATTTT
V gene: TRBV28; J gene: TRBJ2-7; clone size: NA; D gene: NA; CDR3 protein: CASSLIDRRSYEQYF; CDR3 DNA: TGTGCCAGCAGTTTAATCGACAGGCGCTCATACGAGCAGTACTTC
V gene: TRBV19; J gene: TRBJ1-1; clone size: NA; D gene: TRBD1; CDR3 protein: CASSVGQGGNTEAFF; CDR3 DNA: TGTGCCAGTAGTGTCGGACAGGGAGGGAACACTGAAGCTTTCTTT
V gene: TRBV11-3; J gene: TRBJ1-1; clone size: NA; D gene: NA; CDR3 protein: CASSLDRRSEAFF; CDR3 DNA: TGTGCCAGCAGCTTAGACAGGCGTTCTGAAGCTTTCTTT
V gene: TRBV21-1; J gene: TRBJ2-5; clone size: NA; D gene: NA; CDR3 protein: CASRPRSGGRTLQETQYF; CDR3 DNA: TGTGCCAGCAGACCCCGCTCGGGGGGGCGGACGCTCCAAGAGACCCAGTACTTC
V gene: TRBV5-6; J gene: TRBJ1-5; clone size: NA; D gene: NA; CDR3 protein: CASSRSGVDQPQHF; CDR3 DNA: TGTGCCAGCAGCCGGTCGGGGGTGGATCAGCCCCAGCATTTT
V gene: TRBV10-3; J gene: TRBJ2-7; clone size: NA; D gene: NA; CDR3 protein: CAIALGLQTYEQYF; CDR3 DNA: TGTGCCATCGCTCTGGGTCTACAGACCTACGAGCAGTACTTC
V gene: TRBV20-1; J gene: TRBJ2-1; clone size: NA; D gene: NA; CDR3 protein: CSATEQFF; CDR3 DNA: TGCAGTGCTACGGAGCAGTTCTTC
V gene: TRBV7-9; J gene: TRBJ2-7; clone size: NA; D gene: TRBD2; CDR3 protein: CASSLALSGYEQYF; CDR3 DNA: TGTGCCAGCAGCTTAGCTCTTAGCGGGTACGAGCAGTACTTC
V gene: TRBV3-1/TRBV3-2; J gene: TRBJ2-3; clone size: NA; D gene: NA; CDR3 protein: CASRGAGTDTQYF; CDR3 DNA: TGTGCCAGCAGGGGGGCCGGCACAGATACGCAGTATTTT
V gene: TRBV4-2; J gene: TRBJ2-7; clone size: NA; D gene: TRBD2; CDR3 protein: CASSQDPGGRALLYEQYF; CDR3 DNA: TGTGCCAGCAGCCAAGATCCTGGCGGGAGGGCCCTCTTGTACGAGCAGTACTTC
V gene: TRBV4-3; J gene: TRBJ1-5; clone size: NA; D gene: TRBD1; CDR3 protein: CASSQGTGGGITYQPQHF; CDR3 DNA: TGCGCCAGCAGCCAAGGGACAGGTGGGGGAATTACGTATCAGCCCCAGCATTTT
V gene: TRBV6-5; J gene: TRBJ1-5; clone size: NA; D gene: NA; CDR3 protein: CASSYSIRGQPQHF; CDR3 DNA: TGTGCCAGCAGTTACTCGATCAGGGGCCAGCCCCAGCATTTT
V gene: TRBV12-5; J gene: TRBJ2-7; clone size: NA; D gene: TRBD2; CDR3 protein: CASGRSGGQTNEQYF; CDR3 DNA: TGTGCTAGTGGTCGATCGGGGGGGCAGACGAACGAGCAGTACTTC
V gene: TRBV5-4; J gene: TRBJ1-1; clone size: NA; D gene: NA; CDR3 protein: CASSFGAMNTEAFF; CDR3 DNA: TGTGCCAGCAGCTTCGGAGCTATGAACACTGAAGCTTTCTTT
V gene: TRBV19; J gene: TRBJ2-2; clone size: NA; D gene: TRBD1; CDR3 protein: CASRARAGGSTGELFF; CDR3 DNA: TGTGCCAGTAGGGCTAGGGCAGGGGGCTCCACCGGGGAGCTGTTTTTT
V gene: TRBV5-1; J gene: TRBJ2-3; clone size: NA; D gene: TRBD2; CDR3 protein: CASSLASGSADTQYF; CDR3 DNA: TGCGCCAGCAGCTTGGCTAGCGGGAGCGCAGATACGCAGTATTTT
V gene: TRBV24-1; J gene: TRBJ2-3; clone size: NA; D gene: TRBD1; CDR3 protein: CATSDFRTGARTDTQYF; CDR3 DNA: TGTGCCACCAGTGACTTCCGGACAGGAGCCCGCACAGATACGCAGTATTTT
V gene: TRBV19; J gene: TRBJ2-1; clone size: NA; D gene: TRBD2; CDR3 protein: CASSNGLAGGVNEQFF; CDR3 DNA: TGTGCCAGTAGTAACGGACTAGCGGGGGGCGTGAATGAGCAGTTCTTC
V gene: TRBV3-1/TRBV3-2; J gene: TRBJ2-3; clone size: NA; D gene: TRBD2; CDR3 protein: CASSQGLAGADTQYF; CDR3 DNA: TGTGCCAGCAGCCAAGGACTAGCGGGAGCAGATACGCAGTATTTT
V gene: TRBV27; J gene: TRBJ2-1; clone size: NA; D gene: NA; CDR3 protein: CASRVGGEGEQFF; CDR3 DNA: TGTGCCTCCCGTGTCGGAGGGGAAGGTGAGCAGTTCTTC
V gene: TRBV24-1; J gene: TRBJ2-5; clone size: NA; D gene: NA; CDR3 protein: CATSETQGQETQYF; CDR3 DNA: TGTGCCACCAGTGAGACGCAGGGGCAAGAGACCCAGTACTTC
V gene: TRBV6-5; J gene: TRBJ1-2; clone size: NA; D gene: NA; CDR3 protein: CASSYQGGNSNYGYTF; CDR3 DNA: TGTGCCAGCAGTTACCAGGGTGGAAATTCTAACTATGGCTACACCTTC